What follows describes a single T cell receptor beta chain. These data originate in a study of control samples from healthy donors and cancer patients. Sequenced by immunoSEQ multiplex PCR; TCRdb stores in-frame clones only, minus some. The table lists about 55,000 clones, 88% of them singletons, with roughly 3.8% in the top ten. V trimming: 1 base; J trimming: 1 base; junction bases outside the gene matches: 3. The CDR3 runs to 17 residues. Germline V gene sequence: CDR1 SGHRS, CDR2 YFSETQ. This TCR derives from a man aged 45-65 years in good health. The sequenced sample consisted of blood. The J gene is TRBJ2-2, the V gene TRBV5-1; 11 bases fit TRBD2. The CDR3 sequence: CASSLQGTSGNTGELFF. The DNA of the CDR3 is TGCGCCAGCAGCTTGCAGGGGACTAGCGGGAACACCGGGGAGCTGTTTTTT. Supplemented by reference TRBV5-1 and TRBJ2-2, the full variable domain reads KAGVTQTPRYLIKTRGQQVTLSCSPISGHRSVSWYQQTPGQGLQFLFEYFSETQRNKGNFPGRFSGRQFSNSRSEMNVSTLELGDSALYLCASSLQGTSGNTGELFFGEGSRLTVL.